The entry that follows covers one T cell receptor beta chain sequence. Sequencing was performed with immunoSEQ multiplex PCR; in TCRdb, only in-frame clones are kept and a portion is missing. Of about 150,000 clones in the sample, 93% were seen once. This record belongs to a study of control samples from healthy donors and cancer patients. This CDR3 has 13 amino acids. V was clipped by 2 bases and J by 1 base, with 5 bases between them. The germline V gene has CDR1 LGHDT and CDR2 YNNKEL (reference sequence). The chain carries TRBV3-1 (or the pseudogene TRBV3-2) and TRBJ1-1; D is ambiguous. The sample comprised blood. This receptor was obtained from a man aged 50-60 years in good health. CDR3 nucleotide sequence: TGTGCCAGCAGCCAACGATCGAACACTGAAGCTTTCTTT. Amino acids: CASSQRSNTEAFF.